The clone carrying this TCR beta chain was picked up a small number of times. The sample comes from a study of CD8 T cells in ankylosing spondylitis. TCRdb called the 5' RACE reads again in MiXCR, with one record for every CDR3 protein. The sample includes around 150,000 distinct CDR3 sequences, around 20% of them seen just once. Germline values: CDR1 DFQATT, CDR2 SNEGSKA (reference sequence). V was pared by 4 bases and J by 1 base, with 15 bases between. The CDR3 contains 15 residues. The rearrangement joins TRBV20-1 to TRBJ2-3, with D possibly matching TRBD2 (6 bases). The origin of this receptor is a male donor with ankylosing spondylitis or in good health (not recorded which). The specimen was blood, either unsorted or a sorted T cell fraction (not recorded which). The CDR3 region has the DNA TGCAGTGCTACCCCCGGGGGAGCGGGCACAGATACGCAGTATTTT. It specifies CSATPGGAGTDTQYF.